These 19 T cell receptor beta chains came from one sample sequenced in a study of T cells expressing NK-cell markers. TCRdb re-called the 5' RACE reads; every CDR3 protein appears as one record, without DNA. The sample holds about 460,000 distinct CDR3 sequences. The sample was blood T cells: a sorted CD56 or NKG2C T cell subset, CD4+ or CD8+ T cells, or bulk PBMC T cells (not recorded which). The receptors originated from a woman in her 50s in good health.

This chain connects TRBV2 to TRBJ1-1. Germline CDR1 SNHLY, CDR2 FYNNEI. CDR3 size: 16 residues. The CDR3 here is CASSEAPGRMNTEAFF. Looking up the rest from reference TRBV2 and TRBJ1-1 gives the full variable domain: EPEVTQTPSHQVTQMGQEVILRCVPISNHLYFYWYRQILGQKVEFLVSFYNNEISEKSEIFDDQFSVERPDGSNFTLKIRSTKLEDSAMYFCASSEAPGRMNTEAFFGQGTRLTVV.

The chain has TRBV5-1 and TRBJ2-4; TCRdb designates TRBD2, a call that cannot be tested without DNA. The CDR3 covers 14 residues. Germline lookup yields CDR1 SGHRS and CDR2 YFSETQ. The CDR3 region is CASSPGLAGVLQYF.

The chain carries TRBV7-8 and TRBJ1-1; the TCRdb call, TRBD1, lacks DNA for checking. Germline values: CDR1 SGHVS, CDR2 FQNEAQ. There are 12 residues in the CDR3. The CDR3 loop is CASSPLRGRAFF.

V gene TRBV12-3 or TRBV12-4 combines with J gene TRBJ2-3; the D gene TCRdb calls, TRBD1, cannot be checked with no DNA. The CDR3 runs 15 residues. This chain's CDR3 is CASEPTGAALDTQYF.

The chain combines TRBV10-3 with TRBJ2-1; TCRdb proposes TRBD1, but this gene call is untestable without DNA. The CDR3 is 16 amino acids. Germline assignment: CDR1 ENHRY and CDR2 SYGVKD. CDR3: CAISLQGQGVYNEQFF.

The chain couples TRBV5-6 to TRBJ2-3; TCRdb returns TRBD1, unconfirmable since there is no DNA. The germline gives CDR1 SGHDT, CDR2 YYEEEE. CDR3 size: 15 residues. Here the CDR3 reads CASSLAGRNTDTQYF.

V gene TRBV6-1 combines with J gene TRBJ2-5; TCRdb outputs TRBD1, but without DNA this stays unchecked. Per the germline V gene, CDR1 is MNHNS and CDR2 is SASEGT. The CDR3 extends over 14 amino acids. CDR3 region: CASSEGRYQETQYF.

The chain joins TRBV29-1 to TRBJ2-2; TCRdb's D gene call, TRBD2, goes unchecked for lack of DNA. This CDR3 is 15 amino acids long. The V gene's germline CDR1 is SQVTM and CDR2 ANQGSEA. This CDR3 is CSVDGNSGLPGELFF.

J is TRBJ2-5 and V is TRBV20-1; no DNA is available, so the TRBD1 call from TCRdb remains unchecked. Germline CDR1 is DFQATT and CDR2 is SNEGSKA (reference sequence). CDR3 length: 15 amino acids. CDR3 loop: CSAREFFPGRETQYF.

V usage is TRBV12-3 or TRBV12-4 and J usage is TRBJ2-3; the D call from TCRdb, TRBD1, cannot be confirmed without DNA. This CDR3 spans 15 amino acids. The CDR3 here is CASSLDRGSEDTQYF.

The gene calls are TRBV3-1 and TRBJ2-1; the TCRdb call, TRBD2, lacks DNA for checking. The CDR3 totals 13 residues. Looked up from germline, CDR1 is LGHDT and CDR2 is YNNKEL (reference sequence). CDR3 sequence: CASSQYKTGSSFF.

The CDR3 loop reads CASSVSRASYEQYF. The V and J genes are TRBV12-3 or TRBV12-4 and TRBJ2-7. This CDR3 contains 14 residues.

The V and J genes are TRBV12-3 or TRBV12-4 and TRBJ1-6. CDR3 length: 14 residues. CDR3 protein: CASSKESYNSPLHF.

This chain links TRBV4-1 with TRBJ2-5; as DNA is missing, the TRBD2 call by TCRdb cannot be tested. The CDR3 is 15 amino acids. Germline lookup yields CDR1 MGHRA and CDR2 YSYEKL. CDR3 amino acids: CASSPRLAGEETQYF.

This rearrangement joins TRBV12-3 or TRBV12-4 to TRBJ2-1; TCRdb designates TRBD2, a call that cannot be tested without DNA. This CDR3 is built from 14 residues. The CDR3 sequence: CASTGGPGYNEQFF.

The genes are TRBV9 and TRBJ1-6; the D gene TCRdb calls, TRBD1, cannot be checked with no DNA. Germline CDR1 is SGDLS and CDR2 is YYNGEE. The CDR3 runs 15 residues. The CDR3 protein is CASSHTGGANSPLHF.

The V gene is TRBV9, the J gene TRBJ1-5; TCRdb's D call, TRBD1, is unchecked because there is no DNA. Germline loops: CDR1 SGDLS, CDR2 YYNGEE. This CDR3 spans 15 amino acids. CDR3 sequence: CASSPRGDGNQPQHF.

V usage is TRBV19 and J usage is TRBJ1-1. In germline, CDR1 is LNHDA, CDR2 SQIVND (reference sequence). The CDR3 contains 14 residues. The chain's CDR3 is CASTLRQKNTEAFF.

The rearrangement links TRBV27 to TRBJ2-1; absent DNA, TCRdb's TRBD2 call cannot be checked. The CDR3 covers 15 residues. Per the germline V gene, CDR1 is MNHEY and CDR2 is SMNVEV (reference sequence). CDR3 loop: CASSLLGGSSDEQFF.